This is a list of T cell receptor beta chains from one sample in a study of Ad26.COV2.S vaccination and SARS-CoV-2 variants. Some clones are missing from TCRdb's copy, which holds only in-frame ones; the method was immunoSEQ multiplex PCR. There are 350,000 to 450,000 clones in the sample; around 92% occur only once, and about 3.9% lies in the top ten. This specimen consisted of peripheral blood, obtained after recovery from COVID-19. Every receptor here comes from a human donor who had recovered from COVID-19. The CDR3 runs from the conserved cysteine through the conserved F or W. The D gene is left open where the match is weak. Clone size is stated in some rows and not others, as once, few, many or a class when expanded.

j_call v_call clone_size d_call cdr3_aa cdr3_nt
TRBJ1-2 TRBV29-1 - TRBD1 CSVDREGGYTF TGCAGCGTGGACAGGGAGGGTGGCTACACCTTC
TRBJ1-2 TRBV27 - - CASSSLGQALGGYTF TGTGCCAGCAGTTCATTGGGACAAGCCCTGGGTGGCTACACCTTC
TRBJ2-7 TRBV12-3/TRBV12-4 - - CASSLRGSYEQYF TGTGCCAGCAGCCTCAGGGGTTCCTACGAGCAGTACTTC
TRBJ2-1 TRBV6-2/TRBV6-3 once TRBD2 CASSLRTSGGNEQFF TGTGCCAGCAGCCTTCGGACTAGCGGGGGGAATGAGCAGTTCTTC
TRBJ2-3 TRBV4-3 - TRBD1 CASSQDWQGANTDTQYF TGCGCCAGCAGCCAAGATTGGCAGGGGGCGAACACAGATACGCAGTATTTT
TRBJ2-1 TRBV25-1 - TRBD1 CASSGGGWNDEQFF TGTGCCAGCAGTGGAGGGGGCTGGAATGATGAGCAGTTCTTC
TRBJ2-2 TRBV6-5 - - CAIRMGAATSGELFF TGTGCCATCCGAATGGGGGCCGCGACGTCCGGGGAGCTGTTTTTT
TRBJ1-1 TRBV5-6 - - CASSLIGGTEAFF TGTGCCAGCAGCTTAATAGGGGGAACTGAAGCTTTCTTT
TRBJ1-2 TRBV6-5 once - CASSNPTFQDDGYTF TGTGCCAGCAGTAACCCTACCTTTCAGGACGATGGCTACACCTTC
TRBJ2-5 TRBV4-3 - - CASSQALLRAQYF TGCGCCAGCAGCCAAGCCCTACTACGCGCCCAGTACTTC